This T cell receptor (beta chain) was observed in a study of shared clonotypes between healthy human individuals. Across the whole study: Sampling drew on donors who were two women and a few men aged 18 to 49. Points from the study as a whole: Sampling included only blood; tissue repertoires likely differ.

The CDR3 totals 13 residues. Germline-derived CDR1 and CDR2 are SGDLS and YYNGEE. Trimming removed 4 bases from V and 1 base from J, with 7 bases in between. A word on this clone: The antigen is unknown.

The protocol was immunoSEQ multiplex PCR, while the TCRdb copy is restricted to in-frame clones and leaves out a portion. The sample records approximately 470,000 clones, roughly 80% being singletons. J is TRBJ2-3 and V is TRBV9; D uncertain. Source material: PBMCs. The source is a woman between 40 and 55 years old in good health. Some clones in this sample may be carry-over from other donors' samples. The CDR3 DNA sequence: TGTGCCAGCAGCACCCGGGGCACAGATACGCAGTATTTT. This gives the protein CASSTRGTDTQYF.